This TCR beta chain was observed in a study of early T cells in non-severe SARS-CoV-2 infection. Background on the study: Sequencing of unsorted whole blood was done on bulk RNA, leaving chains unpaired. Broader study findings: A preference for anti-spike CD8 responses marked VDJdb matching, which missed private and CD4 specificities.

Attachment of unique molecular identifiers was made to individual cDNA molecules. TCRdb re-analysed the 5' RACE reads in MiXCR, keeping a single row per CDR3 protein. The table lists roughly 40,000 distinct CDR3 sequences, 5% to 6.5% of them singletons. This clonotype was recorded a few times. Its matching antigen is unknown. The sequencing used whole blood, collected at baseline. The source of this sequence is an adult who was a healthcare worker with PCR-confirmed SARS-CoV-2 infection or an uninfected control (not recorded which).

CDR3 in amino acids: CSARDSGTSGGRENIQYF. In nucleotides, the CDR3 is TGCAGTGCTAGAGATTCCGGGACTAGCGGGGGTCGGGAAAACATTCAGTACTTC. The chain joins TRBV20-1 to TRBJ2-4; TRBD2 matches at 14 bases. Germline CDR1 reads DFQATT; CDR2 reads SNEGSKA (reference sequence). The CDR3 has 18 residues. Trimming at V came to 0 bases and at J to 5 bases, leaving 9 bases not matched to a gene.